This is a list of T cell receptor beta chains from one sample in a study of cytotoxic CD8 clonotypes in ibrutinib-treated CLL. Sequencing used immunoSEQ multiplex PCR; TCRdb keeps in-frame clones, though not all of them. The table includes roughly 250,000 clones, roughly 70% detected once. This material consisted of PBMCs, taken after 24 months of ibrutinib treatment. Receptor source: a human donor with chronic lymphocytic leukemia. CDR3s include the opening cysteine and the closing phenylalanine or tryptophan. D genes are given only for firm matches. A clone size is listed for some rows: how often the clone was seen (once, few, many), or a class if it is expanded.

V	size	J	length	D	CDR3	DNA
TRBV19	.	TRBJ1-5	14	TRBD1	CASSPGTGGQPQHF	TGTGCCAGTAGCCCGGGGACAGGGGGGCAGCCCCAGCATTTT
TRBV4-3	few	TRBJ1-1	13	.	CASSRILRDAAFF	TGCGCCAGCAGCCGGATCCTGCGGGATGCAGCTTTCTTT
TRBV6-5	.	TRBJ1-2	14	.	CASSYSERSYGYTF	TGTGCCAGCAGTTACTCGGAAAGGAGCTATGGCTACACCTTC
TRBV14	.	TRBJ2-2	15	.	CASSLMEGAGGELFF	TGTGCCAGCAGCCTCATGGAAGGGGCCGGCGGGGAGCTGTTTTTT
TRBV5-1	few	TRBJ2-5	16	.	CASSLTTGTGVETQYF	TGCGCCAGCAGCTTGACTACCGGGACGGGAGTTGAGACCCAGTACTTC
TRBV7-9	few	TRBJ1-2	12	.	CASSLDIGGYTF	TGTGCCAGCAGCTTAGATATCGGGGGCTACACCTTC
TRBV5-1	.	TRBJ2-7	13	.	CASSLGGRNEQYF	TGCGCCAGCAGCTTGGGTGGGAGGAACGAGCAGTACTTC
TRBV11-3	.	TRBJ2-2	17	TRBD1	CASSLGSGTGGTGELFF	TGTGCCAGCAGCTTAGGCTCGGGGACAGGGGGCACCGGGGAGCTGTTTTTT
TRBV9	.	TRBJ1-1	12	.	CASGGGDTEAFF	TGTGCCTCAGGAGGAGGGGACACTGAAGCTTTCTTT
TRBV5-4	once	TRBJ2-2	17	TRBD2	CASSLARQGGDTGELFF	TGTGCCAGCAGCTTGGCCCGGCAGGGAGGGGACACCGGGGAGCTGTTTTTT
TRBV7-3	few	TRBJ2-1	14	.	CASSLTWTQGQQFF	TGTGCCAGCAGCTTAACTTGGACTCAAGGTCAGCAGTTCTTC
TRBV2	.	TRBJ1-1	13	.	CASIRGANTEAFF	TGTGCCAGCATCCGTGGGGCGAACACTGAAGCTTTCTTT
TRBV14	.	TRBJ2-1	15	.	CASSSETAGGNEQFF	TGTGCCAGCAGTAGTGAGACAGCCGGCGGAAATGAGCAGTTCTTC
TRBV5-6	.	TRBJ2-5	16	TRBD2	CASSYTSGRRVETQYF	TGTGCCAGCAGCTATACTAGCGGGAGGAGGGTAGAGACCCAGTACTTC
TRBV5-4	.	TRBJ2-5	13	TRBD1	CASSLTGEETQYF	TGTGCCAGCAGCTTGACAGGGGAAGAGACCCAGTACTTC
TRBV15	once	TRBJ2-7	14	.	CATTIDRSSYEQYF	TGTGCCACCACTATAGACAGGAGTTCCTACGAGCAGTACTTC
TRBV7-9	.	TRBJ2-1	16	TRBD2	CASSPLAGWTYNEQFF	TGTGCCAGCAGCCCCCTAGCGGGATGGACCTACAATGAGCAGTTCTTC
TRBV6-5	.	TRBJ1-3	16	TRBD1	CASSYSQGASGNTIYF	TGTGCCAGCAGTTACTCCCAGGGGGCATCGGGAAACACCATATATTTT
TRBV27	.	TRBJ2-1	15	.	CASSLAPGPSNEQFF	TGTGCCAGCAGTTTAGCCCCCGGACCCTCCAATGAGCAGTTCTTC
TRBV7-7	few	TRBJ2-5	13	TRBD1	CASSLDREETQYF	TGTGCTAGCAGCTTGGACAGGGAAGAGACCCAGTACTTC
TRBV25-1	few	TRBJ1-1	12	.	CASWTAGTEAFF	TGTGCCAGTTGGACCGCGGGGACTGAAGCTTTCTTT
TRBV7-7	.	TRBJ2-7	13	TRBD1	CASSRGQGYEQYF	TGTGCTAGCAGCAGGGGACAGGGTTACGAGCAGTACTTC
TRBV29-1	.	TRBJ2-7	15	.	CSVEAPGTNSYEQYF	TGCAGCGTTGAAGCTCCCGGGACAAATAGCTACGAGCAGTACTTC
TRBV29-1	.	TRBJ2-1	17	TRBD2	CSVEGLAGVSSYNEQFF	TGCAGCGTTGAAGGACTAGCGGGAGTGAGCTCCTACAATGAGCAGTTCTTC
TRBV5-1	.	TRBJ1-2	14	TRBD1	CASSRGTGNYGYTF	TGCGCCAGCAGCAGAGGGACAGGCAACTATGGCTACACCTTC
TRBV5-8	.	TRBJ1-1	14	.	CASSLEGGGREAFF	TGTGCCAGCAGCTTGGAGGGGGGCGGAAGGGAAGCTTTCTTT
TRBV6-4	few	TRBJ2-3	14	.	CASSPLGAADTQYF	TGTGCCAGCAGTCCCTTGGGGGCGGCAGATACGCAGTATTTT
TRBV11-2	.	TRBJ2-5	17	TRBD1	CASTERGTGQGIGTQYF	TGTGCCAGCACCGAACGGGGGACGGGACAGGGGATTGGGACCCAGTACTTC
TRBV25-1	.	TRBJ2-7	13	.	CASSPKFSYEQYF	TGTGCCAGCAGTCCGAAGTTCTCCTACGAGCAGTACTTC
TRBV27	once	TRBJ2-5	16	TRBD1	CASSLTPPTGGETQYF	TGTGCCAGCAGTCTTACCCCCCCGACAGGGGGGGAGACCCAGTACTTC
TRBV7-9	.	TRBJ1-5	15	.	CASSSRGGSNQPQHF	TGTGCCAGCAGCTCTAGGGGGGGAAGCAATCAGCCCCAGCATTTT
TRBV14	.	TRBJ2-7	15	.	CASSHLPTNSYEQYF	TGTGCCAGCAGCCATCTCCCGACAAACTCCTACGAGCAGTACTTC
TRBV6-5	.	TRBJ2-1	13	.	CASSYSRSDEQFF	TGTGCCAGCAGTTACTCGCGTAGTGATGAGCAGTTCTTC
TRBV13	.	TRBJ2-2	14	TRBD1	CASSLADRAGELFF	TGTGCCAGCAGCTTAGCCGACAGGGCCGGGGAGCTGTTTTTT
TRBV29-1	.	TRBJ1-1	13	TRBD1	CSVLQGMNTEAFF	TGCAGCGTTTTACAGGGGATGAACACTGAAGCTTTCTTT
TRBV7-9	few	TRBJ2-1	16	TRBD2	CASSPIGTRLLSEQFF	TGTGCCAGCAGCCCCATCGGGACTAGGTTATTGAGTGAGCAGTTCTTC
TRBV9	.	TRBJ2-3	15	.	CASSVSAGLTDTQYF	TGTGCCAGCAGCGTAAGCGCAGGGCTCACAGATACGCAGTATTTT
TRBV5-1	few	TRBJ2-7	15	.	CASSTGQGEGYEQYF	TGCGCCAGCAGCACAGGACAAGGTGAGGGCTACGAGCAGTACTTC
TRBV5-6	few	TRBJ1-2	15	TRBD1	CASSTGQGIGYGYTF	TGTGCCAGCAGCACGGGACAGGGAATAGGCTATGGCTACACCTTC
TRBV7-8	.	TRBJ1-1	15	.	CASSLAWGTRSEAFF	TGTGCCAGCAGCTTAGCGTGGGGGACCAGATCTGAAGCTTTCTTT
TRBV6-5	.	TRBJ2-7	14	TRBD1	CASRSGTGTYEQYF	TGTGCCAGCAGGTCCGGGACAGGGACATACGAGCAGTACTTC
TRBV6-5	few	TRBJ1-1	13	.	CASSQHPYTEAFF	TGTGCCAGCAGTCAACACCCATACACTGAAGCTTTCTTT
TRBV7-9	.	TRBJ1-4	12	.	CASSWTDEKLFF	TGTGCCAGCAGCTGGACAGACGAAAAACTGTTTTTT
TRBV7-3	.	TRBJ2-7	14	.	CASSLKGGPYEQYF	TGTGCCAGCAGCTTGAAGGGGGGACCCTACGAGCAGTACTTC
TRBV7-8	.	TRBJ2-7	13	.	CASSLTPRRKQYF	TGTGCCAGCAGCTTAACCCCCCGCAGAAAGCAGTACTTC
TRBV5-8	.	TRBJ1-4	17	.	CASSLVRGAATNEKLFF	TGTGCCAGCAGCTTGGTCAGGGGAGCTGCAACTAATGAAAAACTGTTTTTT
TRBV10-3	.	TRBJ1-4	15	TRBD1	CAISRTGGPDEKLFF	TGTGCCATCAGCAGGACAGGGGGCCCGGATGAAAAACTGTTTTTT